The 8 T cell receptor beta chains given below trace back to one sample, sequenced in a study of CD8+ T cells in alopecia areata. Sequencing templates came from extracted RNA that was reverse transcribed into cDNA. Measured with immunoSEQ multiplex PCR; TCRdb has only the in-frame clones, and not every one. This sample has around 250,000 clones, with under 70% found just once. Sequenced material: CD4+ T cells sorted from blood, taken at week 0. These receptors all come from a human donor with alopecia areata.

This chain connects TRBV30 to TRBJ1-1, with D unresolved. The V gene lost 5 bases and the J gene lost 0 bases, with 10 bases spanning the gap. CDR1 and CDR2 from the germline V gene are GTSNPN and SVGIG (reference sequence). There are 13 residues in the CDR3. The CDR3 bases are TGTGCCTGGGACTCAAGATTGAACACTGAAGCTTTCTTT. Translation gives CAWDSRLNTEAFF.

This chain uses TRBV30 with TRBJ1-1; D gene uncertain. The CDR3 has 13 amino acids. Germline CDR1 reads GTSNPN; CDR2 reads SVGIG (reference sequence). The V end lost 0 bases, the J end lost 7 bases, and 12 bases lay between the germline ends. The chain's CDR3 is CAWSVLGIGEAFF. CDR3 coding DNA: TGTGCCTGGAGTGTACTAGGGATTGGTGAAGCTTTCTTT. Full variable domain (missing parts from reference TRBV30 and TRBJ1-1): SQTIHQWPATLVQPVGSPLSLECTVEGTSNPNLYWYRQAAGRGLQLLFYSVGIGQISSEVPQNLSASRPQDRQFILSSKKLLLSDSGFYLCAWSVLGIGEAFFGQGTRLTVV.

J is TRBJ2-7 and V is TRBV30, with D perhaps matching TRBD1 or TRBD2 (5 bases each). This CDR3 spans 12 amino acids. CDR1 GTSNPN and CDR2 SVGIG come from the germline V gene (reference sequence). The ends were cut back, 8 bases at V and 7 bases at J, with 18 bases in the middle. The CDR3 DNA sequence: TGTGCCCTGGCCTGGGGCTCGGGGGAGCAGTACTTC. Protein product: CALAWGSGEQYF.

The chain has TRBV29-1 and TRBJ2-2; D might be TRBD2 (5 bases). The V and J ends lost 8 bases and 0 bases respectively, with 10 bases between them. The CDR3 extends over 13 amino acids. The germline V gene has CDR1 SQVTM and CDR2 ANQGSEA. This CDR3 is CSLEAPNTGELFF. For the CDR3, the DNA is TGCAGCCTGGAGGCACCGAACACCGGGGAGCTGTTTTTT.

CDR3 loop: CASSFDGRGYGYTF. The CDR3 nucleotides read TGTGCCAGCAGCTTTGACGGACGGGGGTATGGCTACACCTTC. The gene calls are TRBV7-2 and TRBJ1-2, with D maybe TRBD1 (5 bases). The V end was cut by 3 bases, the J end by 5 bases, with 13 bases between. The CDR3 has 14 amino acids. Germline V gene sequence: CDR1 SGHTA, CDR2 FQGNSA.

The chain has TRBV5-1 and TRBJ2-1, with 12 positions matching TRBD2. The CDR3 is made up of 16 amino acids. V trimming: 1 base; J trimming: 6 bases; junction bases outside the gene matches: 5. CDR1 is SGHRS, CDR2 YFSETQ, per germline. This CDR3 reads CASSLTTSGGRNEQFF. The CDR3 region has the DNA TGCGCCAGCAGCTTGACGACTAGCGGGGGCCGCAATGAGCAGTTCTTC.

The chain links TRBV6-5 to TRBJ1-2; D remains unclear. The V end lost 7 bases, the J end lost 5 bases, and 17 bases lay between the germline ends. The CDR3 is made up of 14 amino acids. Germline values: CDR1 MNHEY, CDR2 SVGAGI. CDR3 in DNA: TGTGCCAGCACTGACAACATCCGAGGGTATGGCTACACCTTC. Amino acid sequence: CASTDNIRGYGYTF.

This clone has only one observation. The chain uses TRBV30 and TRBJ1-2; 8 bases align to TRBD1. The length of the CDR3 is 13 residues. V lost 4 bases, J lost 2 bases, and 3 bases stayed unmatched. Germline-derived CDR1 and CDR2 are GTSNPN and SVGIG (reference sequence). CDR3 region: CAWKRTGNYGYTF. The CDR3 bases are TGTGCCTGGAAGCGGACAGGGAACTATGGCTACACCTTC.